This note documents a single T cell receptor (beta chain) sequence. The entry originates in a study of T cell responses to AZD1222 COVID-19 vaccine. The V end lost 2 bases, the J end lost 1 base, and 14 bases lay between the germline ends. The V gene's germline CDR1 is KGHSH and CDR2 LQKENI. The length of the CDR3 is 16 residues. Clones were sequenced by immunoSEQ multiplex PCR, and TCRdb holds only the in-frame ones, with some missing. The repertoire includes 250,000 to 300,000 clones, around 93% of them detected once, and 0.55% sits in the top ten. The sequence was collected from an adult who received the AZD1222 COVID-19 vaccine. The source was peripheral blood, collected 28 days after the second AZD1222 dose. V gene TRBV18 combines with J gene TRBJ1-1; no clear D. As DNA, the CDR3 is TGTGCCAGCTCACCAGGGGTCCCCATGCGGAACACTGAAGCTTTCTTT. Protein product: CASSPGVPMRNTEAFF.